Sequencing of this TCR beta chain was carried out in a study of response to subunit inactivated influenza vaccine. The CDR3 has 12 amino acids. Study-wide results and caveats: Each seasonal influenza vaccination, the authors suggested, recruits few new T cells.

Of note for this clonotype: Its antigen remains unknown.

From the RT-PCR reads, TCRdb called clonotypes with MiXCR, one entry per CDR3 protein. The sample lists around 710,000 distinct CDR3 sequences, approximately 14% occurring once. Material: PBMCs from blood, obtained roughly 15 days before vaccination. The chain joins TRBV21-1 to TRBJ2-3. TRBV21-1 has pseudogene status. The source is a man in his forties or fifties who received an inactivated influenza vaccine. The CDR3 DNA sequence: TGTGCCAGCAGCATTGAGGTTGATACGCAGTATTTT. Protein product: CASSIEVDTQYF.